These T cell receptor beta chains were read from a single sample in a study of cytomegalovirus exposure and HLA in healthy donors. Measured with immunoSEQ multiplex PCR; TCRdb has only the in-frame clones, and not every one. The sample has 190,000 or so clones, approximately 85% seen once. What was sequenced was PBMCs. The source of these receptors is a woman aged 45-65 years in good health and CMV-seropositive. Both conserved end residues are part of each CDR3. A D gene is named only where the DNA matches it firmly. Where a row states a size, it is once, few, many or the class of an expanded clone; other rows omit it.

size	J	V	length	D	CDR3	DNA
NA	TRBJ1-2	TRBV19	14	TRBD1	CASSRDRATYGYTF	TGTGCCAGTAGTAGGGACAGGGCCACCTATGGCTACACCTTC
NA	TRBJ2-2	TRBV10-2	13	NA	CASSQLDTGELFF	TGCGCCAGCAGCCAATTAGACACCGGGGAGCTGTTTTTT
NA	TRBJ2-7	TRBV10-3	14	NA	CAISEEGGAYEQYF	TGTGCCATCAGTGAGGAAGGGGGGGCCTACGAGCAGTACTTC
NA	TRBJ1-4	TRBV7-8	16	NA	CASSLGEGGRGEKLFF	TGTGCCAGCAGCTTAGGAGAGGGCGGTCGAGGTGAAAAACTGTTTTTT
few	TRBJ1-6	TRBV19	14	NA	CASSSGQGYSPLHF	TGTGCCAGTAGTAGCGGGCAGGGGTATTCACCCCTCCACTTT
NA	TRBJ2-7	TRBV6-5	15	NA	CASSYGPRNFYEQYF	TGTGCCAGCAGTTACGGGCCCCGTAATTTTTACGAGCAGTACTTC
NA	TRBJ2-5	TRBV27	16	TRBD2	CASSRGLAGGQETQYF	TGTGCCAGCAGCCGGGGACTAGCTGGGGGCCAAGAGACCCAGTACTTC
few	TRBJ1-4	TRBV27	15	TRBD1	CASSDGQGRGEKLFF	TGTGCCAGCAGTGACGGACAGGGTCGAGGGGAAAAACTGTTTTTT
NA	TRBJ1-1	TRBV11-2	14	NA	CASSLGGGGTEAFF	TGTGCCAGCAGCTTAGGAGGGGGGGGCACCGAAGCTTTCTTT
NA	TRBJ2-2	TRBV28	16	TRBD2	CASSFWTSEGGGELFF	TGTGCCAGCAGTTTCTGGACTAGCGAGGGGGGCGGGGAGCTGTTTTTT
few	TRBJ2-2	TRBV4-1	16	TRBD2	CASSQRAGRNTGELFF	TGCGCCAGCAGCCAAAGAGCGGGGCGGAACACCGGGGAGCTGTTTTTT
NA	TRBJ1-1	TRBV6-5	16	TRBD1	CASSYLPKGANTEAFF	TGTGCCAGCAGTTACCTCCCAAAGGGGGCGAACACTGAAGCTTTCTTT
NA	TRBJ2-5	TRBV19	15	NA	CASSDPGTAGRTQYF	TGTGCCAGTAGTGACCCGGGGACAGCGGGTAGGACCCAGTACTTC
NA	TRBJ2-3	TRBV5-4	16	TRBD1	CASSSPRDSLTDTQYF	TGTGCCAGCAGCTCTCCGAGGGACAGCCTCACAGATACGCAGTATTTT
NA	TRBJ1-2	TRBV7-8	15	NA	CASSLALDSPYGYTF	TGTGCCAGCAGCTTAGCCCTGGACAGCCCGTATGGCTACACCTTC
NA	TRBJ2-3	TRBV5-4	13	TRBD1	CASSMTGGDTQYF	TGTGCCAGCAGCATGACAGGGGGAGATACGCAGTATTTT
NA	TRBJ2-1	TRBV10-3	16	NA	CAISDLKGELHNEQFF	TGTGCCATCAGTGACCTGAAGGGGGAGCTTCACAATGAGCAGTTCTTC
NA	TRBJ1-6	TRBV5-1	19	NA	CASSSQGAQRSSYNSPLHF	TGCGCCAGCAGCTCTCAGGGTGCCCAACGAAGCTCCTATAATTCACCCCTCCACTTT
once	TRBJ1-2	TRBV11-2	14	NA	CASSFHREGNGYTF	TGTGCCAGCAGCTTCCACAGGGAGGGGAATGGCTACACCTTC
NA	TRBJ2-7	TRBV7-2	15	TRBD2	CASSSQTSGNHEQYF	TGTGCCAGCAGCTCCCAGACTAGCGGGAATCACGAGCAGTACTTC
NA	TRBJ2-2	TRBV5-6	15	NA	CASSFAASNTGELFF	TGTGCCAGCAGCTTTGCAGCGTCGAACACCGGGGAGCTGTTTTTT
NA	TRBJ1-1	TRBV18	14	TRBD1	CASSLTGGYTEAFF	TGTGCCAGCTCACTGACAGGGGGCTACACTGAAGCTTTCTTT
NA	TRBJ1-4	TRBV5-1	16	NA	CASSLGQGKTNEKLFF	TGCGCCAGCAGCTTGGGGCAGGGGAAGACTAATGAAAAACTGTTTTTT
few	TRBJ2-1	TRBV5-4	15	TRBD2	CASSFSGGSYNEQFF	TGTGCCAGCAGTTTTAGCGGGGGGTCCTACAATGAGCAGTTCTTC
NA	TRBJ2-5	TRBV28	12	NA	CASRSGGKTQYF	TGTGCCAGCAGATCAGGGGGGAAGACCCAGTACTTC
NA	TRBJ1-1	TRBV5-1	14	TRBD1	CASSIDRGNTEAFF	TGCGCCAGCAGCATAGACAGGGGGAACACTGAAGCTTTCTTT
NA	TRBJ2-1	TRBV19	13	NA	CASSIYGDNEQFF	TGTGCCAGTAGTATATACGGGGACAATGAGCAGTTCTTC
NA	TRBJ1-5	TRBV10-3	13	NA	CATVGSLNQPQHF	TGTGCCACCGTCGGGTCCCTGAATCAGCCCCAGCATTTT
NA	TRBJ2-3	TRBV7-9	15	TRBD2	CASSVAGGQGWAQYF	TGTGCCAGCAGCGTAGCGGGAGGGCAGGGCTGGGCGCAGTATTTT